This TCR beta chain emerged from a study of OX40 agonist ivuxolimab in advanced cancers. Study background: Patients were given ivuxolimab, an antibody that agonizes OX40 (CD134). The study, taken as a whole, reports: At 0.1 to 3.0 mg/kg and by week 6, CD4+ and CD8+ T cells in the blood had expanded clonally. Expanded peripheral T-cell antigen specificity went undetermined.

In regard to this clone: Antigen: not known.

Germline CDR1 is MNHEY and CDR2 is SVGAGI. V lost 2 bases to trimming and J lost 5 bases, with 10 bases between them. This CDR3 is built from 14 residues. Blood sampling was done at baseline, cycle 4 day 1, and cycle 7 day 1. Measured with immunoSEQ multiplex PCR; TCRdb has only the in-frame clones, and not every one. Counted here are about 76,000 clones, over 80% occurring once; the ten biggest clones make up 1.5% to 2%. The sequence derives from an adult with an advanced solid tumor such as melanoma, head and neck, liver or kidney cancer. This chain joins TRBV6-5 and TRBJ2-1; no clear D. The sample in question was CD4+ or CD8+ T cells sorted from blood, obtained in a trial of the OX40 agonist ivuxolimab. CDR3 in amino acids: CASSYASSHNEQFF. The CDR3 coding sequence is TGTGCCAGCAGTTACGCGTCGAGTCACAATGAGCAGTTCTTC.